This TCR beta chain was recovered during a study of blood T cell repertoires in COVID-19. The overall study: From the United States, Italy and Spain came samples of acute and convalescent COVID-19.

This CDR3 is 16 amino acids long. Trimming took off 3 bases at V and 5 bases at J, with 18 bases between the two ends. Germline CDR1 and CDR2: SGHRS and YFSETQ. The repertoire was sequenced with immunoSEQ multiplex PCR; TCRdb's copy has only in-frame clones and lacks some. The table lists over 350,000 clones, 80% to 90% of them singletons, with approximately 4.3% in the top ten. The chain uses TRBV5-1 and TRBJ2-1; D may be TRBD2 (7 bases). The receptor was derived from a woman in her twenties or thirties with acute or convalescent COVID-19. Input material: peripheral blood. Written as DNA, the CDR3 is TGCGCCAGCAGCTCCGGATGGGGGGGCCTGGACAATGAGCAGTTCTTC. Protein product: CASSSGWGGLDNEQFF.